This entry concerns a single T cell receptor (beta chain). Its antigen is currently not known. Base qualities are not provided; no much larger clone lies one nucleotide away. The sample's time point label, in plain terms: baseline before first vaccination. Vaccinee samples came from UK trials COV001 and COV002, including a single-blind randomized controlled phase 2/3 trial of AZD1222 (ChAdOx1 nCoV-19) in healthy adults. For TCRbeta chain sequencing, PBMC samples were collected from trial participants at day 0 and at day 28 after the second dose. The CDR3 regions of human TCRbeta chains were subjected to immunosequencing. For the original study's pipeline: TCRs in the repertoires were matched against a reference library of SARS-CoV-2-specific TCRs that had been generated with the MIRA antigen-specificity platform. Breadth was defined as the fraction of unique TCRs that were SARS-CoV-2-associated, and depth was defined as the fraction of total T cells that were SARS-CoV-2-associated. Each spike-specific TCR was assigned to its reactive spike region and to a CD4 or CD8 class using the MIRA data. Log10-transformed breadth and depth values were compared by one-way ANOVA with Sidak's multiple comparisons tests. TCRdb took over this immuneACCESS table, retaining in-frame rearrangements with V and J assigned. Such tables are incomplete; in checked studies, under half of the missing clones stem from an unresolved V gene, and the remainder is unexplained. D and trimming were read from the DNA, whereas the V and J calls and clone size are those reported in that table. The sample yields about 130,000 clones; 88% were counted once. Roughly 7.4% of the sample comes from the top ten.

This sample stems from a study of T cell responses to AZD1222 COVID-19 vaccine (dated by TCRdb to the early 2020s). Background for the entire study: AZD1222 recipients with second doses at about 4 weeks or about 12 weeks were pooled, because spike-specific TCR depth and breadth did not differ between schedules. A total of around 240 trial participants underwent TCR sequencing, of whom 207 had received two doses of AZD1222 and about 25 had received two doses of the MenACWY control vaccine. Trial participants were enrolled by age into subgroups of 18-55, 56-69 and 70-plus years, and around 140, 26 and 57 TCR-sequenced participants, respectively, were included in these subgroups. The full study reports these points: Most participants were white British and females outnumbered males, and the authors suggested that clonal diversity may have been underestimated. In the small 56-69-year group, the increase in depth fell short of significance, most likely because of low power. Vaccine-associated CD4 TCRs spanned the whole spike protein, with dominant responses in regions 160-218 and 743-854. A significant rise in spike-specific TCR breadth and depth was observed after two AZD1222 doses relative to day 0 and relative to MenACWY recipients. Epitopes outside the regions mutated in the B.1.351 and B.1.1.7 variants were reportedly recognized by nearly half of the unique spike-specific TCRs. Because no day 14 peak-response samples were available, repertoires were characterized only after the peak T cell response. Only a handful of AZD1222 recipients were SARS-CoV-2 seropositive at baseline, limiting conclusions about previously exposed vaccinees.

The germline V gene sets CDR1 to MDHEN and CDR2 to SYDVKM. Including the terminal cysteine and phenylalanine, the CDR3 comprises 14 residues. The retained sequence is limited to the CDR3, 42 bases, with the frame set at the first base. V ends up 8 bases short and J 0 bases short, with an unmatched junction base count of 4. The input for sequencing was peripheral blood, taken on day 0 of AZD1222 vaccination. The source is an adult in good health. The chain is made from TRBV28 and TRBJ2-1; TRBD2 matches 7 bases in the middle. In nucleotide form, the sequence is TGTGCCAGCTGGGGGGGTGTCTCCTACAATGAGCAGTTCTTC. It is translated as CASWGGVSYNEQFF.